This T cell receptor beta chain was found in a study of blood T cells in healthy people across ages. As for this clonotype: The antigen remains undetermined. A single base separates this from a much larger clone, so it may be a read error.

Regarding the study as a whole: From one million sequenced T cells, diversity estimates were lower bounds. With age, beta diversity per million T cells declined roughly linearly, significantly by over 35.

The germline V and J ends were trimmed by 0 bases and 11 bases, with 19 bases remaining between them. Germline V CDR1 and CDR2: SGHAT, FQNNGV. This CDR3 has 15 amino acids. Each sample had at least 6 million PBMCs isolated. PCR was performed a second time for roughly 7 to 12 cycles using a sample-barcoded 5' primer and a J-beta primer mix. Every cDNA molecule bore a tag from a template-switch adaptor containing 12 random nucleotides. TCRdb processed the 5' RACE reads anew with MiXCR; each CDR3 protein has one entry. The sample has around 870,000 distinct CDR3 sequences; about 28% are singletons. The rearrangement joins TRBV11-2 to TRBJ2-5, with a tentative D call TRBD2 (5 bases). The sequenced sample was blood. This receptor was obtained from a woman over 75 in good health. This chain's CDR3 is CASSLDRTPYNEQYF. As DNA, the CDR3 is TGTGCCAGCAGCTTAGATCGGACTCCCTACAATGAGCAGTACTTC.